A selection of T cell receptor beta chains follows, all from one sample in a study of blood T cell repertoires in COVID-19. Profiling relied on immunoSEQ multiplex PCR, and the TCRdb table lists in-frame clones only, not all of them. Here the sample spans over 250,000 clones, approximately 90% being singletons. The sample taken for sequencing was peripheral blood. The source of these receptors is a woman aged 35 to 49 who had recovered from COVID-19. Both conserved end residues are trimmed from each CDR3.

v_gene,CDR3aa
TRBV30,AWSGGGGIIYEQY
TRBV7-8,ASNRGGGEQF
TRBV11-3,ASSLGGAGEQF
TRBV4-3,ASSQDEHHEQY
TRBV7-2,ASTPQGTSGSLGELF
TRBV14,ASSQALIAVGYNEQF
TRBV10-1,ASSHGQAAGTDTQY
TRBV7-9,ASSITGVETEAF
TRBV11-2,ASRQYRGSSYNEQF
TRBV7-8,ASSLAGKGDQPQH
TRBV4-1,ASSQPGQGSGYT
TRBV6-6,ASSPADRANQPQH
TRBV12-2,ASRFGGGNTEAF
TRBV3-1/TRBV3-2,ASSPNPRGGGNTIY
TRBV5-4,ASSFRGNNQPQH
TRBV15,ATSRGSGATEAF
TRBV7-9,ASSPTWGVNTGELF
TRBV5-1,ASSPVSATNEKLF
TRBV15,ATSRQGRTGELF
TRBV5-6,ASSGKTGFGYT
TRBV19,ASSSGTGHNSPLH
TRBV27,ASSFFGGTDTQY
TRBV18,ASSPGQIEAF
TRBV5-8,ASSLVPGTQY
TRBV5-4,ASSTSGSYNEQF
TRBV28,ASSSLTGAQETQY
TRBV7-9,ASSLAVGQGGTQY
TRBV18,ASSDRDVF
TRBV4-2,ASSQDGGRGETQY
TRBV7-9,ASSLALGRENEKLF
TRBV21-1,ASRPGGRSYNEQF
TRBV5-4,ASSPVQGGTEAF
TRBV5-4,ASSLGGGAPYNEQF
TRBV19,ASSIYGGMAEAF
TRBV18,ASSGVGWTEAF
TRBV19,ASSPRGQGADTDTQY
TRBV5-1,ASSSGTGGNTIY
TRBV10-3,AISESSSSGSSYNEQF
TRBV18,ASSPGLAGAGEQF
TRBV19,ASSIRGGGTTYEQY
TRBV6-2/TRBV6-3,ASSALGSSYNEQF
TRBV5-1,ASSAGSGANVLT
TRBV18,ASSPPGTNNQPQH
TRBV6-5,AAWASGTYEQY
TRBV3-1/TRBV3-2,ASSQTGPPLH
TRBV11-3,ASSWAQGGNEQF
TRBV30,AWKGAGGEKLF
TRBV12-3/TRBV12-4,ASSPRANYGYT
TRBV7-9,ASSPAGLSTGELF
TRBV9,ASTPGSHSYEQY
TRBV5-1,ASSLVGGGNTEAF
TRBV28,ASSPHVGLAGGTGELF
TRBV19,ASSGGTGTYNEQF
TRBV18,ASSSATASDSPLH